This record covers a single T cell receptor beta chain. Its antigen is currently unknown. The germline V and J ends were trimmed by 3 bases and 0 bases, with 10 bases remaining between them. The CDR3 consists of 14 residues. The V gene's germline CDR1 is SGHRS and CDR2 YFSETQ. With 60 Vbeta and 13 Jbeta primers, the PCR was carried out. Clones were sequenced by immunoSEQ multiplex PCR, and TCRdb holds only the in-frame ones, with some missing. Here the sample spans roughly 100,000 clones, 70% to 80% being singletons. The source of the sample is a study of cytomegalovirus exposure and HLA in healthy donors. Study-wide results and caveats: Many donors carried some public TCRs, although rarity characterized most TCR sequences.

This chain links TRBV5-1 with TRBJ2-7, with a tentative D call TRBD2 (6 bases). The clonotype comes from a man aged 45-60 years in good health and CMV-seropositive. Sequencing was performed on PBMCs. CDR3 loop: CASSWRDPSYEQYF. As DNA, the CDR3 is TGCGCCAGCAGCTGGCGGGACCCCTCCTACGAGCAGTACTTC.